This TCR beta chain was sequenced during a study of cytomegalovirus exposure and HLA in healthy donors. The PCR made use of 60 Vbeta and 13 Jbeta primers. Authors' processing steps: Later, an analysis found 80 million or so unique TCR beta chains, and approximately 10 million of these were shared. Libraries were prepared by immunoSEQ multiplex PCR; TCRdb keeps only in-frame clonotypes and omits some of them. The D gene and trimming were derived from the DNA, and the V and J assignments and clone size from that table. The data hold some 110,000 clones, with over 60% observed a single time. The V end lost 5 bases, the J end lost 5 bases, and 12 bases lay between the germline ends. CDR3 length: 13 residues. The germline V gene has CDR1 SGHTA and CDR2 FQGNSA.

Sequenced material: PBMCs. The TCR comes from a woman aged 45 to 65 in good health and CMV-seropositive. The rearrangement links TRBV7-2 to TRBJ1-2, with D perhaps TRBD1 (5 bases). In DNA, the CDR3 is TGTGCCAGCAGCCCACAGGTACAATATGGCTACACCTTC. Its protein is CASSPQVQYGYTF. Together with reference TRBV7-2 and TRBJ1-2, the CDR3 gives the full variable domain: GAGVSQSPSNKVTEKGKDVELRCDPISGHTALYWYRQSLGQGLEFLIYFQGNSAPDKSGLPSDRFSAERTGGSVSTLTIQRTQQEDSAVYLCASSPQVQYGYTFGSGTRLTVV.